This is a list of T cell receptor beta chains from one sample in a study of shared clonotypes between healthy human individuals. Assay used: immunoSEQ multiplex PCR; TCRdb lists only in-frame clones, some missing. The repertoire holds roughly 2,300,000 clones, with 92% as singletons. The sequenced sample consisted of naive CD4+ T cells from PBMCs. Source of these receptors: a man between 18 and 29 years old in good health. Some clones in this sample may be carry-over from other donors' samples. Each CDR3 is given with its conserved first and last residue. D genes are given only for firm matches. Rows give clone size only sometimes, using once, few, many, or a class for an expanded clone.

D	V	size	J	CDR3	DNA
.	TRBV14	.	TRBJ2-7	CASSQSQPYEQYF	TGTGCCAGCAGCCAAAGTCAGCCGTACGAGCAGTACTTC
.	TRBV5-4	.	TRBJ2-7	CASSQVVGNEQYF	TGTGCCAGCAGCCAAGTGGTGGGGAACGAGCAGTACTTC
TRBD2	TRBV28	.	TRBJ2-1	CASSLEGLAGVRHNEQFF	TGTGCCAGCAGTTTAGAGGGACTAGCGGGAGTTAGACACAATGAGCAGTTCTTC
.	TRBV30	.	TRBJ2-6	CAWSVGTPGGANVLTF	TGTGCCTGGAGTGTAGGCACACCCGGCGGGGCCAACGTCCTGACTTTC
TRBD1	TRBV5-4	once	TRBJ1-2	CASSREGQTNYGYTF	TGTGCCAGCAGCCGAGAGGGACAGACCAACTATGGCTACACCTTC
TRBD1	TRBV27	.	TRBJ1-6	CASSLRGLYNSPLHF	TGTGCCAGCAGTTTAAGGGGGCTCTATAATTCACCCCTCCACTTT
TRBD2	TRBV28	.	TRBJ2-1	CASSYSSGRNEQFF	TGTGCCAGCAGTTATTCTAGCGGGAGGAATGAGCAGTTCTTC
.	TRBV9	.	TRBJ1-2	CASSERGQGYGYTF	TGTGCCAGCAGCGAACGGGGACAAGGGTATGGCTACACCTTC
.	TRBV19	.	TRBJ2-3	CASSIDVLDTQYF	TGTGCCAGTAGTATCGACGTATTAGATACGCAGTATTTT
.	TRBV5-4	.	TRBJ1-6	CASSPGAAPLHF	TGTGCCAGCAGCCCTGGCGCGGCACCCCTCCACTTT